The next 8 T cell receptor beta chains were all read from a single sample in a study of TIL therapy for anti-PD-1-resistant metastatic lung cancer. The libraries were made with immunoSEQ v3. Only in-frame clones appear in the TCRdb table, and some are missing; sequencing was by immunoSEQ multiplex PCR. Among about 50,000 clones listed, 65% to 90% were seen once. Time point: pre-treatment sample, taken before nivolumab and TIL therapy. Sequencing used blood, obtained at baseline. These receptor sequences come from a person aged 30 to 80 with non-small cell lung cancer.

In its sample, this clone was seen once. CDR3 sequence reads: CASSPREGETQYF. CDR3 DNA: TGTGCCAGCAGCCCGAGGGAGGGGGAGACCCAGTACTTC. The rearrangement joins TRBV3-1 (or the pseudogene TRBV3-2) to TRBJ2-5; 7 bases align to TRBD2. Unmatched junction bases numbered 4, after V lost 4 bases and J lost 5 bases. The germline gives CDR1 LGHDT, CDR2 YNNKEL (reference sequence). The CDR3 runs to 13 residues.

This chain connects TRBV2 to TRBJ2-7; no firm D call. The length of the CDR3 is 13 residues. Germline V gives CDR1 SNHLY, CDR2 FYNNEI. V was trimmed by 6 bases and J by 2 bases, leaving 11 bases between them. CDR3 protein: CASRLERAYEQYF. The CDR3 coding sequence is TGTGCCAGCAGATTGGAACGGGCCTACGAGCAGTACTTC.

The rearrangement uses TRBV19 and TRBJ2-5; D might be TRBD1 (6 bases). The ends were cut back, 7 bases at V and 6 bases at J, with 21 bases in the middle. Per germline, CDR1 LNHDA and CDR2 SQIVND (reference sequence). The CDR3 runs 15 residues. The CDR3 coding sequence is TGTGCCAGTAACACAGGGACCCCGGATACCCAGACCCAGTACTTC. Its translation: CASNTGTPDTQTQYF.

The J gene is TRBJ2-3, the V gene TRBV27, with 7 nucleotides matching TRBD2. Germline V lookup: CDR1 MNHEY, CDR2 SMNVEV (reference sequence). The CDR3 runs 16 residues. V shed 3 bases, J shed 1 base, and the junction held 7 bases outside the gene matches. The CDR3: CASSFVSGGGTDTQYF. CDR3 bases: TGTGCCAGCAGTTTCGTTTCGGGGGGAGGCACAGATACGCAGTATTTT.

The chain has TRBV29-1 and TRBJ2-2; D remains ambiguous. CDR3 length equals 13 residues. CDR1 is SQVTM and CDR2 is ANQGSEA in the germline V gene. V gave up 4 bases and J gave up 1 base, with 7 bases separating them. The CDR3 sequence is CSVGRQNTGELFF. The CDR3, as DNA: TGCAGCGTTGGCCGCCAGAACACCGGGGAGCTGTTTTTT.

The CDR3 is CAWNVAKNTEAFF. The CDR3 nucleotides read TGTGCCTGGAACGTTGCGAAGAACACTGAAGCTTTCTTT. V is TRBV30 and J is TRBJ1-1; D is unclear. Germline V gene lookup returns CDR1 GTSNPN and CDR2 SVGIG (reference sequence). V was cut by 4 bases and J by 1 base, with 10 bases left in between. The CDR3 runs to 13 residues.

This clone was observed a handful of times. This sequence joins TRBV13 and TRBJ2-2; perhaps TRBD1 as D (5 bases). Per germline, CDR1 PRHDT and CDR2 FYEKMQ (reference sequence). V was trimmed by 1 base and J by 1 base, leaving 7 bases between them. The CDR3 is 15 residues long. The CDR3 region is CASSLDRRNTGELFF. CDR3 bases: TGTGCCAGCAGCTTAGACAGGAGGAACACCGGGGAGCTGTTTTTT.

This clone was recorded only once. The V and J genes are TRBV11-2 and TRBJ2-7; either TRBD1 or TRBD2 may fit D (5 bases each). V was trimmed by 3 bases and J by 2 bases, leaving 17 bases between them. CDR3 length equals 16 residues. Per germline, CDR1 SGHAT and CDR2 FQNNGV. The CDR3 DNA follows: TGTGCCAGCAGCTTGGACCGGGACCCCCTTCCCTACGAGCAGTACTTC. It yields the protein CASSLDRDPLPYEQYF.